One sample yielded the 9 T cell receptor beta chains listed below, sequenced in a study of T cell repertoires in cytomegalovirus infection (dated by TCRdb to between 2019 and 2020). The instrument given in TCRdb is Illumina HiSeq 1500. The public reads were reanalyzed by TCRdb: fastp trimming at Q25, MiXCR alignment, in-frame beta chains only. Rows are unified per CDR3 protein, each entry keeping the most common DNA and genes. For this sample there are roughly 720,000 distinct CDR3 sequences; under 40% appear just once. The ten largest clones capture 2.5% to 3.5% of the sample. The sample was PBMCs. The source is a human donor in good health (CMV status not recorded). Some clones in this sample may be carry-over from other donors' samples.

The CDR3 here is CASSERRGGNSPLHF. In nucleotides, the CDR3 is TGTGCCAGCAGTGAACGGAGGGGCGGAAATTCACCCCTCCACTTT. This rearrangement joins TRBV25-1 to TRBJ1-6, with D maybe TRBD1 (5 bases). This CDR3 has 15 residues. The ends were cut back, 2 bases at V and 7 bases at J, with 12 bases in the middle. Germline-derived CDR1 and CDR2 are MGHDK and SYGVNS.

In nucleotides, the CDR3 is TGCGGGTTAAGGCCCCCAAGTCGGGAGACCCAGTACTTC. Its protein product is CGLRPPSRETQYF. The rearrangement joins TRBV20-1 to TRBJ2-5; D gene uncertain. Germline CDR1 and CDR2: DFQATT and SNEGSKA (reference sequence). There are 13 residues in the CDR3.

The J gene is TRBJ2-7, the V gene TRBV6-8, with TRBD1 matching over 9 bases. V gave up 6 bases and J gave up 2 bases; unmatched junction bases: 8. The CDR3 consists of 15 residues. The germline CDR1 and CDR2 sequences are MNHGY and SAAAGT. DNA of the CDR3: TGTGCCAGCAGACAAACAGGGGGCCGCCCCTACGAGCAGTACTTC. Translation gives CASRQTGGRPYEQYF.

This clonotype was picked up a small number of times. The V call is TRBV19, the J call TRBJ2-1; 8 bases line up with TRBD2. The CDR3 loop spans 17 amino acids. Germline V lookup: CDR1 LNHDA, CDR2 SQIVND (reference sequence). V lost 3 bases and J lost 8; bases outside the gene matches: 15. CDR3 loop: CASSIPLGGRRGDEQFF. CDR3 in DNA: TGTGCCAGTAGTATCCCCCTTGGCGGGAGGCGGGGCGATGAGCAGTTCTTC.

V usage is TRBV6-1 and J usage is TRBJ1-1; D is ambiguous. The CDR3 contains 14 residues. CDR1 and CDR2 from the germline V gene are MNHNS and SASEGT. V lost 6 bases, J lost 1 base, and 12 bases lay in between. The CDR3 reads CASREQSRNTEAFF. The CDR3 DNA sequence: TGTGCCAGCAGAGAACAGTCTCGGAACACTGAAGCTTTCTTT.

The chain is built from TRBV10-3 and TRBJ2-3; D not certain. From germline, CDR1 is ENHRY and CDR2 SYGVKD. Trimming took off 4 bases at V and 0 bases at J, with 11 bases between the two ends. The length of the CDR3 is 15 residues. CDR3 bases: TGTGCCATCAGTGGAGGTAATCCTAGCACAGATACGCAGTATTTT. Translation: CAISGGNPSTDTQYF.

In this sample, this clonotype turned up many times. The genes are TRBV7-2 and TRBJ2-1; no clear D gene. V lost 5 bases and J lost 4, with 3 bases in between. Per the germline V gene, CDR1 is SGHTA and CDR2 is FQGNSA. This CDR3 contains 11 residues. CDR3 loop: CASSPYNEQFF. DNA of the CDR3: TGTGCCAGCAGCCCATACAATGAGCAGTTCTTC.

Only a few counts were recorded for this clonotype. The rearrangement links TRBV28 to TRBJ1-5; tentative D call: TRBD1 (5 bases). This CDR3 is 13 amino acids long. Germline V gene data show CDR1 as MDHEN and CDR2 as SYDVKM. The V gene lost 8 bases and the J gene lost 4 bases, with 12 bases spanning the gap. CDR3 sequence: CASGTTANQPQHF. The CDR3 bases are TGTGCCAGCGGAACGACAGCAAATCAGCCCCAGCATTTT. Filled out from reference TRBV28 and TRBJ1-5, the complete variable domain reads DVKVTQSSRYLVKRTGEKVFLECVQDMDHENMFWYRQDPGLGLRLIYFSYDVKMKEKGDIPEGYSVSREKKERFSLILESASTNQTSMYLCASGTTANQPQHFGDGTRLSIL.

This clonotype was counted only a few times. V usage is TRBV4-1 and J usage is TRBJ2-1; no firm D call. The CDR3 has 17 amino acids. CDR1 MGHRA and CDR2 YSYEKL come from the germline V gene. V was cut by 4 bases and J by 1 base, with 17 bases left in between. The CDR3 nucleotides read TGCGCCAGCAGCCCCTTCGCGGCTCCAGGTTCCTACAATGAGCAGTTCTTC. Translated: CASSPFAAPGSYNEQFF.